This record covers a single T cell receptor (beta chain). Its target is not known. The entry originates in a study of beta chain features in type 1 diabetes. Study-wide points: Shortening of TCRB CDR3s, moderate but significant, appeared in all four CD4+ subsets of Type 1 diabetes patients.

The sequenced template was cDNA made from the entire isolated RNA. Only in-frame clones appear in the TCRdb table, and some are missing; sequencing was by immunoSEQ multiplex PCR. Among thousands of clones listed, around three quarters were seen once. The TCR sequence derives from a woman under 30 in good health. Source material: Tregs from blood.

As DNA, the CDR3 is TGTGCCAGCAGCTTACTTGACAGGAACACTGAAGCTTTCTTT. This encodes CASSLLDRNTEAFF. V and J are TRBV5-6 and TRBJ1-1; possibly TRBD1 for D (5 bases). Germline V gives CDR1 SGHDT, CDR2 YYEEEE. CDR3 length: 14 amino acids. The V end lost 2 bases, the J end lost 1 base, and 9 bases lay between the germline ends. The entire variable domain, with the rest obtained from reference TRBV5-6 and TRBJ1-1, is as follows: DAGVTQSPTHLIKTRGQQVTLRCSPKSGHDTVSWYQQALGQGPQFIFQYYEEEERQRGNFPDRFSGHQFPNYSSELNVNALLLGDSALYLCASSLLDRNTEAFFGQGTRLTVV.